Below, 6 T cell receptor beta chains from the same sample are listed, as sequenced in a study of identical twins. TCRdb reprocessed the 5' RACE reads with MiXCR, giving one entry per CDR3 protein. This repertoire shows hundreds of thousands of distinct CDR3 sequences, approximately 18% found once; its top ten account for around 13%. The sample was also reused in another study, on T cells expressing NK-cell markers.

Sequences were obtained from PBMCs. These TCRs come from a woman aged 18-29 years in good health.

V gene TRBV30 combines with J gene TRBJ1-3; tentative D call: TRBD1 (5 bases). The germline CDR1 and CDR2 sequences are GTSNPN and SVGIG (reference sequence). The CDR3 spans 12 residues. DNA for the CDR3: TGTGCTCTAAGCAGGGCTGGAAACACCATATATTTT. It yields the protein CALSRAGNTIYF.

This clonotype was seen a few times. This chain links TRBV7-8 with TRBJ2-1; the match to TRBD2 covers 10 bases. Germline lookup yields CDR1 SGHVS and CDR2 FQNEAQ. There are 16 residues in the CDR3. V was clipped by 0 bases and J by 6 bases; unmatched bases: 5. DNA for the CDR3: TGTGCCAGCAGCTTAGCGGGGCTAGCGGGAGTCAATGAGCAGTTCTTC. It codes for CASSLAGLAGVNEQFF.

The sample holds a few counts of this clonotype. The CDR3 spells CASSDSLAGAAFVQYF. In nucleotides, the CDR3 is TGTGCCAGCAGTGATTCCCTAGCGGGGGCCGCCTTTGTGCAGTACTTC. This sequence joins TRBV6-4 and TRBJ2-7; 10 nucleotides match TRBD2. With V trimmed by 3 bases and J by 9 bases, 14 bases remained unmatched. This CDR3 contains 16 residues. Germline assignment: CDR1 MRHNA and CDR2 SNTAGT.

This clonotype was recorded a few times. The CDR3 nucleotides read TGTGCCAGCAGTTACTCGGTGCAGGCGACGAACACCGGGGAGCTGTTTTTT. As protein: CASSYSVQATNTGELFF. J is TRBJ2-2 and V is TRBV6-5; D gene uncertain. CDR1 is MNHEY and CDR2 is SVGAGI in the germline V gene. The germline V and J ends were trimmed by 0 bases and 0 bases, with 11 bases remaining between them. This CDR3 region has 17 residues.

This clonotype has only a few counts. The rearrangement uses TRBV14 and TRBJ2-1; tentatively, D is TRBD2 (6 bases). This CDR3 spans 12 amino acids. Germline V gene data show CDR1 as SGHDN and CDR2 as FVKESK. With 4 bases removed from V and 12 bases from J, the gap between germline ends came to 13 bases. CDR3 residues: CASSRSGLMQFF. In nucleotides, the CDR3 is TGTGCCAGCAGCCGATCGGGACTGATGCAGTTCTTC.

The chain carries TRBV4-1 and TRBJ1-4; the D is unclear. V dropped 1 base and J dropped 7 bases, with 22 bases sitting between them. The CDR3 spans 18 residues. CDR1 and CDR2 from the germline V gene are MGHRA and YSYEKL. The CDR3 coding sequence is TGCGCCAGCAGCCAAGGGAGTACCCCAGGTGGCTTTTTTGAAAAACTGTTTTTT. Translating it yields CASSQGSTPGGFFEKLFF.